Included here is one TCR beta chain sequence, with context. Its specific antigen is unknown. Base qualities are not at hand, and no much larger clone is one base apart. The germline V gene supplies CDR1 SGHRS and CDR2 YFSETQ. The CDR3 numbers 15 residues from cysteine through phenylalanine. Only the CDR3 portion is preserved as DNA: 45 bases, with reading frame beginning at the first base. Trimming accounts for 2 bases at V and 6 bases at J, while the number of junction bases matched to no gene is 8. Focal radiation therapy combined with CTLA-4 blockade (ipilimumab) was tested in patients with chemo-refractory metastatic non-small-cell lung cancer. The sample belongs to a study of radiotherapy plus CTLA-4 blockade in lung cancer (dated by TCRdb to the late 2010s). General notes on the study: Among enrolled patients, around 20% had an objective response and 25% to 35% reached disease control.

Library generation was performed with the immunoSEQ multiplex PCR assay. TCRdb re-hosts the immuneACCESS table, in-frame sequences only. Its copies lack some clones; in the studies checked, an unresolved V gene accounts for under half of them, and the cause for the rest is not known. The sample table lists around 100,000 clones, approximately 77% of them with a count of one. Less than 4% of the sample comes from the top ten. What the authors observed across the whole study: Increased serum interferon-beta after radiation, together with early dynamic changes in blood T cell clones, were reported to be the strongest predictors of response. After treatment with radiotherapy and ipilimumab, TCR clones that originated in tumors expanded in peripheral blood.

The sample consisted of peripheral blood, taken from a patient treated with radiotherapy plus ipilimumab. The rearranged segments are TRBV5-1 and TRBJ1-5; TRBD1 aligns with 7 central bases. This TCR came from a human donor with non-small cell lung cancer that progressed on radiotherapy plus ipilimumab. Some clones in this sample may be carry-over from other donors' samples. In nucleotide form, the sequence is TGCGCCAGCAGCTTAGGAGGGGGCTCGGGTCAGCCCCAGCATTTT. Translated, it gives CASSLGGGSGQPQHF.